These 8 T cell receptor beta chains were all obtained from the same sample, sequenced in a study of T-cell memory formation after mild COVID-19. TCRdb passed the 5' RACE reads through MiXCR, listing each CDR3 protein once. The sample shows about 470,000 distinct CDR3 sequences, approximately 23% of them seen only once. Sequenced: PBMCs or a T cell subset sorted from them (not recorded which). These receptors all come from an adult woman who had mild COVID-19 (a few samples of this study predate the infection). Cell type and time point are not known.

This clonotype has only a few counts. V is TRBV5-1 and J is TRBJ1-2, with D tentatively TRBD1 (5 bases). This CDR3 has 13 residues. Deletions cut 2 bases from V and 4 bases from J, with 9 bases between. Per the germline V gene, CDR1 is SGHRS and CDR2 is YFSETQ. Here the CDR3 reads CASSFDRTYGYTF. In nucleotides, the CDR3 is TGCGCCAGCAGCTTCGACAGAACCTATGGCTACACCTTC. The full variable domain, completed using reference TRBV5-1 and TRBJ1-2, is KAGVTQTPRYLIKTRGQQVTLSCSPISGHRSVSWYQQTPGQGLQFLFEYFSETQRNKGNFPGRFSGRQFSNSRSEMNVSTLELGDSALYLCASSFDRTYGYTFGSGTRLTVV.

CDR3 nucleotides: TGTGCCAGCAGCGACAGGCGATCCTACGAGCAGTACTTC. It is translated as CASSDRRSYEQYF. The chain recombines TRBV12-3 or TRBV12-4 with TRBJ2-7; D may be TRBD1 (6 bases). The V end lost 6 bases, the J end lost 1 base, and 10 bases lay between the germline ends. The length of the CDR3 is 13 residues.

The gene calls are TRBV4-3 and TRBJ2-7; 7 bases fit TRBD2. This CDR3 contains 15 residues. The germline CDR1 and CDR2 sequences are LGHNA and YSLEER. V shed 1 base, J shed 3 bases, and the junction held 6 bases outside the gene matches. The CDR3 loop is CASSQVHASGYEQYF. In DNA form, the CDR3 reads TGCGCCAGCAGCCAAGTCCACGCTAGCGGCTACGAGCAGTACTTC.

In this sample, this clonotype turned up once. J is TRBJ1-5 and V is TRBV20-1; D unclear. The germline V gene has CDR1 DFQATT and CDR2 SNEGSKA (reference sequence). The CDR3 runs to 15 residues. V was shortened by 1 base and J by 3 bases, with 13 bases between the two germline ends. CDR3 sequence reads: CSARGNGRNNQPQHF. The CDR3, as DNA: TGCAGTGCTAGAGGTAATGGACGGAACAATCAGCCCCAGCATTTT.

This rearrangement joins TRBV7-2 to TRBJ1-2, with TRBD1 identical over 7 bases. The CDR3 consists of 13 residues. V was clipped by 5 bases and J by 6 bases; unmatched bases: 6. Germline CDR1 and CDR2: SGHTA and FQGNSA. The CDR3 coding sequence is TGTGCCAGCAGCACACAGGGGACCCATGGCTACACCTTC. Encoded protein: CASSTQGTHGYTF.

The chain joins TRBV20-1 to TRBJ2-5, with a weak D call TRBD2 (6 bases). V dropped 8 bases and J dropped 4 bases, with 17 bases sitting between them. The CDR3 is 13 residues long. Per the germline V gene, CDR1 is DFQATT and CDR2 is SNEGSKA (reference sequence). For the CDR3, the DNA is TGCAGTTCGGAGGGACCGCGGCTAGAGACCCAGTACTTC. Residues: CSSEGPRLETQYF.

This clonotype occurred a few times. The chain recombines TRBV5-1 with TRBJ1-1; 7 bases align to TRBD1. V lost 3 bases, J lost 4 bases, and 6 bases stayed unmatched. CDR1 and CDR2 (germline): SGHRS, YFSETQ. This CDR3 comprises 14 residues. Written as DNA, the CDR3 is TGCGCCAGCAGCTGGGAACAGGGGATCACTGAAGCTTTCTTT. Translating it yields CASSWEQGITEAFF.

The rearrangement uses TRBV6-2 or TRBV6-3 and TRBJ2-1; D could derive from TRBD1 or TRBD2 (5 bases each). The V end was cut by 2 bases, the J end by 5 bases, with 19 bases between. The CDR3 covers 17 residues. Germline CDR1 is MNHEY and CDR2 is SVGEGT. CDR3: CASSYGAVLVRHNEQFF. CDR3 nucleotides: TGTGCCAGCAGTTACGGGGCTGTACTAGTTCGTCACAATGAGCAGTTCTTC.